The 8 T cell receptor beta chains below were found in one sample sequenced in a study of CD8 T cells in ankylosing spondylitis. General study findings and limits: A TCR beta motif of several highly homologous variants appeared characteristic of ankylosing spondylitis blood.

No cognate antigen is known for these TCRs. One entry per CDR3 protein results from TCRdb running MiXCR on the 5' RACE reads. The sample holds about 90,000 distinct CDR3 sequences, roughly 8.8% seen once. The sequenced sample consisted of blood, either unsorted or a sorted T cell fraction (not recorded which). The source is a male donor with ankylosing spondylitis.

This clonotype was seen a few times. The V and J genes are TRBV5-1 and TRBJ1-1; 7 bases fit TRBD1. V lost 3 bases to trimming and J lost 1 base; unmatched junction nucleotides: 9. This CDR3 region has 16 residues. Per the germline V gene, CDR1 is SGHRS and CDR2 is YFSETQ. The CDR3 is CASSSSTGEANTEAFF. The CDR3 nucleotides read TGCGCCAGCAGCTCCAGTACAGGGGAAGCGAACACTGAAGCTTTCTTT.

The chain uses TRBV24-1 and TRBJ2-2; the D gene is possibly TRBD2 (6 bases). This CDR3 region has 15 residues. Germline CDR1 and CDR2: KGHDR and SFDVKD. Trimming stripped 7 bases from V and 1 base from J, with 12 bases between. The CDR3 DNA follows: TGTGCCACCAGCCCCCGGGGGAGGAACACCGGGGAGCTGTTTTTT. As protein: CATSPRGRNTGELFF.

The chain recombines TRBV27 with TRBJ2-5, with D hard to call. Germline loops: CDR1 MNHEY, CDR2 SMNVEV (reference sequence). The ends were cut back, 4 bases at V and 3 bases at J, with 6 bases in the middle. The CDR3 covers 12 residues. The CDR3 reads CASSSKEETQYF. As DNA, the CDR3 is TGTGCCAGCAGTTCGAAGGAAGAGACCCAGTACTTC.

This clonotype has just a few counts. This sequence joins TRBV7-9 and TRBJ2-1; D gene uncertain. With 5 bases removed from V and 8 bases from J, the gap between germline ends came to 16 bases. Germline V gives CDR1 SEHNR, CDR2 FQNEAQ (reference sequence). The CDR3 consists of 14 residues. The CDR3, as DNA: TGTGCCAGCAGCCAGGAGCCAGCCTTCGATGAGCAGTTCTTC. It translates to CASSQEPAFDEQFF.

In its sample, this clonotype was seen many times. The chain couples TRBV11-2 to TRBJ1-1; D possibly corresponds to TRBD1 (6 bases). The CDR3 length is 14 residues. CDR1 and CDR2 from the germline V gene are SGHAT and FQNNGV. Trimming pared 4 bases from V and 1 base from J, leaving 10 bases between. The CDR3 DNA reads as TGTGCCAGCAGCTCCGGGGGCGGGAACACTGAAGCTTTCTTT. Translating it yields CASSSGGGNTEAFF.

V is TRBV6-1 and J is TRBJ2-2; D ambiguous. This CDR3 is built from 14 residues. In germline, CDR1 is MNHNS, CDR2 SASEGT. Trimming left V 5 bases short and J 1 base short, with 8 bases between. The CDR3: CASSRSGNTGELFF. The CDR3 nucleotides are TGTGCCAGCAGTCGATCAGGGAACACCGGGGAGCTGTTTTTT.

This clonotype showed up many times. CDR3 residues: CASLLRGGNTEAFF. In DNA, the CDR3 is TGTGCCAGCTTACTTCGTGGGGGGAACACTGAAGCTTTCTTT. This chain connects TRBV6-5 to TRBJ1-1; D possibly corresponds to TRBD1 (5 bases). This CDR3 spans 14 amino acids. CDR1 is MNHEY, CDR2 SVGAGI, per germline. Trimming removed 8 bases from V and 1 base from J, with 14 bases in between.

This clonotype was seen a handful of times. This chain's CDR3 is CASSAGVAGLSYEQYF. Written as DNA, the CDR3 is TGTGCCAGCAGCGCCGGGGTAGCGGGCCTCTCCTACGAGCAGTACTTC. V gene TRBV9 combines with J gene TRBJ2-7; 7 nucleotides line up with TRBD2. Germline values: CDR1 SGDLS, CDR2 YYNGEE. Trimming removed 3 bases from V and 0 bases from J; junction bases left unmatched: 9. This CDR3 spans 16 amino acids.